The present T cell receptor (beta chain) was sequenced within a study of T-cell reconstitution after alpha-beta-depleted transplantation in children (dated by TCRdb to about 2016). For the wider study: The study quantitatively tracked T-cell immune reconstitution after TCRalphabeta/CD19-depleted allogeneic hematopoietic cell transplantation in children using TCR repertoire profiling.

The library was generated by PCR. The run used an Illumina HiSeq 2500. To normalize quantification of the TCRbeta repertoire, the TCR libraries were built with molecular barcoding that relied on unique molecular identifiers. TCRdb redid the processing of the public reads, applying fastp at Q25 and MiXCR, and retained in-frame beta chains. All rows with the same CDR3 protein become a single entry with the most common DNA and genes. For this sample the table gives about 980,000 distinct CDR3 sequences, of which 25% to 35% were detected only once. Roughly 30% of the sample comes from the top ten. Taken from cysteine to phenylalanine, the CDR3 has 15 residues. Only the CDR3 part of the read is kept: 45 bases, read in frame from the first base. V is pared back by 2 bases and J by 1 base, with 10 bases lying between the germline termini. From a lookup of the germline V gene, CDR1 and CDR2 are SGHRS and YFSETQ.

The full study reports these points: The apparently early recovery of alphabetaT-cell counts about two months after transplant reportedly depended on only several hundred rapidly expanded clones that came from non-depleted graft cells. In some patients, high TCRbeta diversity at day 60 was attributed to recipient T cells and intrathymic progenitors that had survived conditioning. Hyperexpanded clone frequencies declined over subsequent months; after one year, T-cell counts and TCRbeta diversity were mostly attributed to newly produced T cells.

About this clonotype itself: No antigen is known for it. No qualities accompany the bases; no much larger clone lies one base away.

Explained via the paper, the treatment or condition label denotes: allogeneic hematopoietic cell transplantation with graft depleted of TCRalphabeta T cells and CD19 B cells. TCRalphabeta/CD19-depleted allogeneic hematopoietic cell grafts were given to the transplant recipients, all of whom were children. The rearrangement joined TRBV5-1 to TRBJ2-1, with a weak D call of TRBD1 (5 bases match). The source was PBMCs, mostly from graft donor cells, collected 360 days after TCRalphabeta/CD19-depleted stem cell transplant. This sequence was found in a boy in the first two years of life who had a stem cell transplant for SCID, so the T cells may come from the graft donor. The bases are TGCGCCAGCAGCTTACAGGTATCTTCCTACAATGAGCAGTTCTTC. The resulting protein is CASSLQVSSYNEQFF.